A selection of T cell receptor beta chains follows, all from one sample in a study of shared clonotypes between healthy human individuals. Profiled with immunoSEQ multiplex PCR; TCRdb holds only in-frame clones, not every one. Seen here are roughly 650,000 clones, about 96% observed once, and the top ten hold about 0.12%. Sequencing was done on a sample of naive CD8+ T cells sorted from blood. All receptors derive from a woman in her 30s in good health. The CDR3 runs from the conserved cysteine through the conserved F or W. A D gene is named only where the DNA matches it firmly. The size entry is marked missing in some rows and otherwise reads once, few, many or a size class.

d_call j_call clone_size v_call cdr3_aa cdr3_nt
. TRBJ2-7 . TRBV7-8 CASSLEGAGRVYEQYF TGTGCCAGCAGCTTAGAGGGTGCGGGGAGAGTGTACGAGCAGTACTTC
. TRBJ2-5 . TRBV10-3 CAISGSGDGSWETQYF TGTGCCATCAGTGGCTCCGGGGATGGGTCGTGGGAGACCCAGTACTTC
TRBD2 TRBJ2-7 . TRBV10-3 CAISVGDRGEDYEQYF TGTGCCATCAGTGTCGGAGACCGGGGGGAGGACTACGAGCAGTACTTC
. TRBJ2-7 . TRBV7-2 CVAGDYSYEQYF TGTGTCGCAGGAGACTACTCCTACGAGCAGTACTTC
TRBD1 TRBJ2-7 once TRBV7-9 CASSNAGTGIYEQYF TGTGCCAGCAGCAACGCCGGGACAGGGATCTACGAGCAGTACTTC
TRBD2 TRBJ2-7 . TRBV7-4 CASSLAASGPYEQYF TGTGCCAGCAGCTTAGCGGCTAGCGGGCCCTACGAGCAGTACTTC
. TRBJ2-7 . TRBV4-2 CASSLLGDEQYF TGTGCCAGCAGCCTCCTAGGGGACGAGCAGTACTTC
. TRBJ2-7 . TRBV13 CASSSRLFGPYEQYF TGTGCCAGCAGCTCTCGTTTGTTCGGACCCTACGAGCAGTACTTC
TRBD2 TRBJ2-1 . TRBV19 CASSVSGSGEQFF TGTGCCAGTAGTGTTAGCGGGAGTGGTGAGCAGTTCTTC
TRBD2 TRBJ2-4 . TRBV7-9 CASSPRGGNQYF TGTGCCAGCAGCCCTCGGGGAGGGAATCAGTACTTC
. TRBJ2-1 . TRBV27 CASSLMGYSSYNEQFF TGTGCCAGCAGTTTAATGGGGTATAGCTCCTACAATGAGCAGTTCTTC
TRBD1 TRBJ1-2 once TRBV28 CASRLMEGTGGDYGYTF TGTGCCAGCAGGCTTATGGAAGGGACAGGGGGCGACTATGGCTACACCTTC